This TCR beta chain was obtained from a study of T cell repertoires in cytomegalovirus infection. Across the study: Matching HLA type and CMV infection were both indicated by public TCR beta signatures. Broader study findings: Summed frequency of public TCR beta families distinguished CMV carriers with the relevant HLA.

Trimming took 5 bases from V and 4 from J; bases not matched to a gene: 16. Germline CDR1 reads SEHNR; CDR2 reads FQNEAQ (reference sequence). CDR3 length: 18 residues. This clonotype was counted at least ten times. Its antigen remains unknown. TCRdb itself ran the reads through MiXCR, one entry per CDR3 protein. The sample has around 190,000 distinct CDR3 sequences; 13% to 15% are singletons. The sequencing input was PBMCs. This clonotype originated in a human donor in good health (CMV status not recorded). Some clones in this sample may be carry-over from other donors' samples. V gene TRBV7-9 combines with J gene TRBJ2-3, with 9 bases fitting TRBD2. In nucleotides, the CDR3 is TGTGCCAGCAGCCCCGACAGAGCTAGCGGGACCTTCCCAGATACGCAGTATTTT. It encodes CASSPDRASGTFPDTQYF.